This T cell receptor beta chain appears in the sequencing data of a study of blood T cell repertoires in COVID-19. The CDR3 totals 16 residues. V lost 4 bases to trimming and J lost 8 bases, with 21 bases between them. Germline V gives CDR1 LNHDA, CDR2 SQIVND (reference sequence). TCRdb's copy holds only in-frame clones and misses some; the assay was immunoSEQ multiplex PCR. The data hold around 190,000 clones, with around 79% observed a single time. This clonotype originated in a woman aged 40 to 50 with COVID-19, enrolled during active disease. V is TRBV19 and J is TRBJ2-1; D may be TRBD2 (7 bases). Source material: peripheral blood. The CDR3 reads CASSSAVGGRSDEQFF. Here the CDR3 DNA reads TGTGCCAGTAGTAGTGCCGTGGGGGGGCGAAGCGATGAGCAGTTCTTC. Drawing the rest from reference TRBV19 and TRBJ2-1, the complete variable domain is DGGITQSPKYLFRKEGQNVTLSCEQNLNHDAMYWYRQDPGQGLRLIYYSQIVNDFQKGDIAEGYSVSREKKESFPLTVTSAQKNPTAFYLCASSSAVGGRSDEQFFGPGTRLTVL.